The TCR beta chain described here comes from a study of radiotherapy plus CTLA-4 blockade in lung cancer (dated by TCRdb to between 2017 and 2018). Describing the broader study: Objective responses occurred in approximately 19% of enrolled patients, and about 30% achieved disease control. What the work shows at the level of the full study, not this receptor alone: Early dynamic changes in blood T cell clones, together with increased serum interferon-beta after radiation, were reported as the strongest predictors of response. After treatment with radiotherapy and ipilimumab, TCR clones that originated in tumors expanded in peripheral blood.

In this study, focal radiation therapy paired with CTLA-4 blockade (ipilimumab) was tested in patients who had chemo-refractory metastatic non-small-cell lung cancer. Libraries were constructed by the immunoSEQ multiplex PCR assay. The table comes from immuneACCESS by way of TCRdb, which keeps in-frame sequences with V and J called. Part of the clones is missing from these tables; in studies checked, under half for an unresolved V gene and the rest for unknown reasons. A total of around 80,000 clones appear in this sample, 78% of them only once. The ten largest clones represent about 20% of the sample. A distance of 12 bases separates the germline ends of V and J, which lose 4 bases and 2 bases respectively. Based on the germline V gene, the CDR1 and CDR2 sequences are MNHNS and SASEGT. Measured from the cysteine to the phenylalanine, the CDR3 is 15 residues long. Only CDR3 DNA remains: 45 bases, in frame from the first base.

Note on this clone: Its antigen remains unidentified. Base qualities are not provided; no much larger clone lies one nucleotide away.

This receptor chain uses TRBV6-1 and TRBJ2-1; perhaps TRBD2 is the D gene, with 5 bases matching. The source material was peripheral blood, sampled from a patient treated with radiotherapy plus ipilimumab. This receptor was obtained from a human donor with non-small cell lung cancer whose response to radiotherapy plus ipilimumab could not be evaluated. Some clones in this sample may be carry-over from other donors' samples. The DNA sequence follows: TGTGCCAGCAGTGTTAGCGTAGGGACCTACAATGAGCAGTTCTTC. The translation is CASSVSVGTYNEQFF.